Here is one T cell receptor (beta chain) with its context. The antigen remains undetermined. Healthy people donating bone marrow made up the donors. Primers included in the PCR were 60 Vbeta and 13 Jbeta primers. Profiling relied on immunoSEQ multiplex PCR, and the TCRdb table lists in-frame clones only, not all of them. Of 130,000 to 150,000 clones listed, about 74% are singletons. The junction had 15 bases not matched to a gene; V was cut back by 6 bases and J by 9 bases. CDR1 MNHNS and CDR2 SASEGT come from the germline V gene. The CDR3 runs to 15 residues. This sample was taken from a study of cytomegalovirus exposure and HLA in healthy donors. Study-wide results and limits: A previous analysis found most TCR beta V segments productive roughly 87% or roughly 30% of the time. Owing to their indistinguishability, certain V segments, notably TRBV6-2 and TRBV6-3, were excluded.

The sequenced sample consisted of PBMCs. The receptor was derived from a man younger than 30 in good health and CMV-seropositive. The chain couples TRBV6-1 to TRBJ2-7; 9 bases are shared with TRBD1. The CDR3 DNA is TGTGCCAGCAGCGGCGGGACAGGGAGTCTGAGGCGGCAGTACTTC. Translating gives CASSGGTGSLRRQYF.